Listed below are T cell receptor beta chains from one sample, sequenced in a study of cytomegalovirus exposure and HLA in healthy donors. Data came from immunoSEQ multiplex PCR; TCRdb stores just in-frame clones and leaves some out. The sample shows roughly 200,000 clones, 87% of them seen only once. Source material: PBMCs. The receptors were gathered from a man aged 30 to 39 in good health and CMV-seronegative. CDR3s include the opening cysteine and the closing phenylalanine or tryptophan. A D gene is named only where the DNA matches it firmly. Clone size is stated in some rows and not others, as once, few, many or a class when expanded.

D gene	clone size	V gene	J gene	CDR3 DNA	CDR3 protein
.	.	TRBV7-2	TRBJ1-2	TGTGCCAGCAGCTTAGGGAGTGGCTACACCTTC	CASSLGSGYTF
.	.	TRBV5-4	TRBJ1-5	TGTGCCAGCAGCCCCGAGCATCAGCCCCAGCATTTT	CASSPEHQPQHF
.	.	TRBV7-7	TRBJ2-2	TGTGCTAGCAGCTTAATGACAGTACCGAACACCGGGGAGCTGTTTTTT	CASSLMTVPNTGELFF
TRBD1	once	TRBV19	TRBJ2-7	TGTGCCAGTACCTTCCGGGACAGGCCCTACGAGCAGTACTTC	CASTFRDRPYEQYF
.	.	TRBV15	TRBJ2-7	TGTGCCACCAGCAGAAGGGCGGACTTCTCCTACGAGCAGTACTTC	CATSRRADFSYEQYF
TRBD2	once	TRBV14	TRBJ2-3	TGTGCCAGCAGCCAAGTTCTAGCGGGTAGCCTGCAGTATTTT	CASSQVLAGSLQYF
.	.	TRBV6-5	TRBJ2-6	TGTGCCAGCAGTTACTCTCAAGCCTCTGGGGCCAACGTCCTGACTTTC	CASSYSQASGANVLTF
.	few	TRBV4-1	TRBJ2-7	TGCGCCAGCAGCCAAGATCACGGGGAGATACAGCAGTACTTC	CASSQDHGEIQQYF
TRBD1	few	TRBV30	TRBJ1-3	TGTGCCTGGAGTGTTAAGGGGGCGAATGGAAACACCATATATTTT	CAWSVKGANGNTIYF
.	.	TRBV27	TRBJ2-1	TGTGCCAGCGGAACTAGGTTTCCTAACGAGCAGTTCTTC	CASGTRFPNEQFF
.	few	TRBV30	TRBJ1-1	TGTGCCTGGAGAACAGGGCCGAACACTGAAGCTTTCTTT	CAWRTGPNTEAFF
.	.	TRBV25-1	TRBJ2-1	TGTGCCAGCAGTGTACAGTACAATGAGCAGTTCTTC	CASSVQYNEQFF
.	.	TRBV19	TRBJ1-1	TGTGCCAGTACAGCCGGACAGCCGCATACTTCTAACACTGAAGCTTTCTTT	CASTAGQPHTSNTEAFF
TRBD1	once	TRBV14	TRBJ2-1	TGTGCCAGCAGCCCTGGACAGGGGAGGCCGTACAATGAGCAGTTCTTC	CASSPGQGRPYNEQFF
TRBD1	once	TRBV29-1	TRBJ1-5	TGCAGCGTTGCACAGGGGGCAGGTCAGCCCCAGCATTTT	CSVAQGAGQPQHF
.	.	TRBV30	TRBJ1-1	TGTGCCTGGGTCCGAGGTGGGGGGGTCACTGAAGCTTTCTTT	CAWVRGGGVTEAFF
TRBD1	.	TRBV19	TRBJ1-6	TGTGCCAGTAGTATGACACAGGGGTTCAATTCACCCCTCCACTTT	CASSMTQGFNSPLHF
TRBD1	.	TRBV7-8	TRBJ2-7	TGTGCCAGCAGCTCGGGACAGGGGCCCTCCTACGAGCAGTACTTC	CASSSGQGPSYEQYF
.	.	TRBV7-2	TRBJ2-7	TGTGCCAGCAGCTTAGTAGTGACTACGTCCTACGAGCAGTACTTC	CASSLVVTTSYEQYF
TRBD2	once	TRBV27	TRBJ2-1	TGTGCCAGCCATTTCCTCAGCGGGAGGGGGTATGAGCAGTTCTTC	CASHFLSGRGYEQFF
TRBD1	.	TRBV6-6	TRBJ1-1	TGTGCCAGCAGTGTCGGACAGGGAGAAGCTTTCTTT	CASSVGQGEAFF
TRBD1	few	TRBV6-5	TRBJ2-7	TGTGCCAGCAGCCTCGGGACAGCCTACGAGCAGTACTTC	CASSLGTAYEQYF
.	.	TRBV7-8	TRBJ1-4	TGTGCCAGCAGCTTCCGTGAAAAACTGTTTTTT	CASSFREKLFF
TRBD1	.	TRBV7-2	TRBJ1-1	TGTGCCAGCAGGGGCGGGGACAGGGTCGGGGTAGCTTTCTTT	CASRGGDRVGVAFF
TRBD2	.	TRBV19	TRBJ2-1	TGTGCCAGTAGTTCAACCAGCGGGAGTGATTCCTACAATGAGCAGTTCTTC	CASSSTSGSDSYNEQFF
TRBD1	.	TRBV29-1	TRBJ2-2	TGCAGCGTTTTGGGGACAGGGGTAACCGGGGAGCTGTTTTTT	CSVLGTGVTGELFF
.	.	TRBV9	TRBJ1-1	TGTGCCAGCAGCGCCACCAATGTTTGGGGCGGAACTGAAGCTTTCTTT	CASSATNVWGGTEAFF
TRBD1	.	TRBV2	TRBJ1-3	TGTGCCAGCAGTGTGACAGGGCTCTCTGGAAACACCATATATTTT	CASSVTGLSGNTIYF
.	.	TRBV28	TRBJ1-4	TGTGCCAGCAGCCCCGGCGGGTCCGTTAATGAAAAACTGTTTTTT	CASSPGGSVNEKLFF
TRBD1	.	TRBV7-9	TRBJ2-7	TGTGCCAGCAGCGCGACTGACAGGGGACCCTACGAGCAGTACTTC	CASSATDRGPYEQYF
.	.	TRBV9	TRBJ2-7	TGTGCCAGCAGCGTAGACGGTAGCGGCTACGAGCAGTACTTC	CASSVDGSGYEQYF
TRBD1	.	TRBV2	TRBJ2-7	TGTGCCAGCTCGACAGGGGTATACGAGCAGTACTTC	CASSTGVYEQYF
TRBD1	.	TRBV28	TRBJ1-1	TGTGCCAGCAGTTCGCATCCGGGACAGGGGAACACTGAAGCTTTCTTT	CASSSHPGQGNTEAFF
TRBD1	.	TRBV4-1	TRBJ1-2	TGCGCCAGCAGCCAAGTCACAGGGGGCAGGTATGGCTACACCTTC	CASSQVTGGRYGYTF
TRBD1	.	TRBV27	TRBJ1-4	TGTGCCAGCAGTTTGCATCCTGGACAGGGGGAGGAAAAACTGTTTTTT	CASSLHPGQGEEKLFF
.	.	TRBV7-6	TRBJ2-7	TGTGCCAGCAGCTCCACCCCCGCAGGGGCCCACGAGCAGTACTTC	CASSSTPAGAHEQYF
.	once	TRBV6-6	TRBJ2-6	TGTGCCAGCAGCTTGACCGGGACTGCCAACGTCCTGACTTTC	CASSLTGTANVLTF
TRBD1	.	TRBV19	TRBJ2-7	TGTGCCAGTAGTATCGGCAGGGGGCAAGAGCAGTACTTC	CASSIGRGQEQYF
.	.	TRBV2	TRBJ1-2	TGTGCCAGCAGTGAAGCGTTCCGGGGTCATGGCTACACCTTC	CASSEAFRGHGYTF